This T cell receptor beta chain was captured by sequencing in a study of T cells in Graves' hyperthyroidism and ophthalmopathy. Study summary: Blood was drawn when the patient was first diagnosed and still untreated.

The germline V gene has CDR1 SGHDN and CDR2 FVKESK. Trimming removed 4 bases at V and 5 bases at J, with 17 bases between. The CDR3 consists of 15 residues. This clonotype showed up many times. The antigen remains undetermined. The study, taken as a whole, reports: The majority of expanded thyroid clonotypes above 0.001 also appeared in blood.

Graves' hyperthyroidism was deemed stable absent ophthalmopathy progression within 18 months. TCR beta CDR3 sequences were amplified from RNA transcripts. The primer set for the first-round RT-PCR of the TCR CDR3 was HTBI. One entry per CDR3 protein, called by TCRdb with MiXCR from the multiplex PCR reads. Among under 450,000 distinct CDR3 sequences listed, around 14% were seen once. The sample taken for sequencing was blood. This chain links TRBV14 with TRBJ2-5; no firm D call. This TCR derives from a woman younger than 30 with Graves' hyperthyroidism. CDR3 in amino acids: CASSRNPTPMETQYF. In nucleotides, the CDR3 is TGTGCCAGCAGCCGGAACCCTACCCCAATGGAGACCCAGTACTTC. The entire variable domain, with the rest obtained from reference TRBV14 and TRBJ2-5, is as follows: EAGVTQFPSHSVIEKGQTVTLRCDPISGHDNLYWYRRVMGKEIKFLLHFVKESKQDESGMPNNRFLAERTGGTYSTLKVQPAELEDSGVYFCASSRNPTPMETQYFGPGTRLLVL.